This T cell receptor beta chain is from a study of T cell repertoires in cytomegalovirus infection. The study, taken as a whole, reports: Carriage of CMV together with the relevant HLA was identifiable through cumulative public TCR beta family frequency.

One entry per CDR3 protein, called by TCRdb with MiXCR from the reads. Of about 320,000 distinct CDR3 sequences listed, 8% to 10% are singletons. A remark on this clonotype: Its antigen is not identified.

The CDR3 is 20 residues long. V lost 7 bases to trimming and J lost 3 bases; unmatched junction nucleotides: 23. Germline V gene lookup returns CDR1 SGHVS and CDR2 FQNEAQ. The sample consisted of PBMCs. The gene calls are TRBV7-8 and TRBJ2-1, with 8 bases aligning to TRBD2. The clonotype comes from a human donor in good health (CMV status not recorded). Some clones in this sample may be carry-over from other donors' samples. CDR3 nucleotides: TGTGCCAGCATCAGGGACCATTCCTTAGCGGGGACTCCCTACTACAATGAGCAGTTCTTC. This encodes CASIRDHSLAGTPYYNEQFF. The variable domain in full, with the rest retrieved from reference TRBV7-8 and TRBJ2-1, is GAGVSQSPRYKVAKRGQDVALRCDPISGHVSLFWYQQALGQGPEFLTYFQNEAQLDKSGLPSDRFFAERPEGSVSTLKIQRTQQEDSAVYLCASIRDHSLAGTPYYNEQFFGPGTRLTVL.